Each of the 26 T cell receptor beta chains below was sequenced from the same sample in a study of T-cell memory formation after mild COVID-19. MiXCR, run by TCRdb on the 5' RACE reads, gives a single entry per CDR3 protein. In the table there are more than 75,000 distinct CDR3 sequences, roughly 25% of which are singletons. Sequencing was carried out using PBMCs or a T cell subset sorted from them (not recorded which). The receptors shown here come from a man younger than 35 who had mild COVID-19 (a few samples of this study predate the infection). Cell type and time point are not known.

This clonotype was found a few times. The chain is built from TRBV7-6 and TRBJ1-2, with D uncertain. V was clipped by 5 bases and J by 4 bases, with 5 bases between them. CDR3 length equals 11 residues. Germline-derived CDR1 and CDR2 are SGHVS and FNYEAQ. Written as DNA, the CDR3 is TGTGCCAGCAGCGAGGGCTATGGCTACACCTTC. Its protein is CASSEGYGYTF.

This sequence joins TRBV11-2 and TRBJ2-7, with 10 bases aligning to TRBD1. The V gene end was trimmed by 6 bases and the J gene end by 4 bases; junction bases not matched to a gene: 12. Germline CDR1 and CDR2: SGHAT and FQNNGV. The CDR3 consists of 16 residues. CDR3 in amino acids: CASSPVYGDRGYEQYF. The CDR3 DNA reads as TGTGCCAGCAGTCCCGTCTACGGGGACAGGGGTTACGAGCAGTACTTC.

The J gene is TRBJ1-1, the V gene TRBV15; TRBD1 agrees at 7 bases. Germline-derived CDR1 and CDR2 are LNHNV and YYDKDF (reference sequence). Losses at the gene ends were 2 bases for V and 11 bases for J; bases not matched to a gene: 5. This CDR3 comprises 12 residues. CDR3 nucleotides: TGTGCCACCAGCAGAACGACAGGGACCGCTTTCTTT. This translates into CATSRTTGTAFF.

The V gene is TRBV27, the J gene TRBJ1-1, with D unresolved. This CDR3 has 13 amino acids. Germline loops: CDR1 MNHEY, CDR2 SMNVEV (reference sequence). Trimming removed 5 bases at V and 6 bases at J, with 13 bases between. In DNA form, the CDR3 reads TGTGCCAGCAGTCTACGTCCTGGGGCTGAAGCTTTCTTT. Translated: CASSLRPGAEAFF.

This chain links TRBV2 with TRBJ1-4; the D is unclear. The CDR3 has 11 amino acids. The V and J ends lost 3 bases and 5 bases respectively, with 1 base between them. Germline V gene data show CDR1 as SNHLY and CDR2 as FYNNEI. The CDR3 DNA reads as TGTGCCAGCAGTGACAATGAAAAACTGTTTTTT. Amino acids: CASSDNEKLFF.

The CDR3 coding sequence is TGTGCCAGCAGCCTAACCGGGACAGGGATCTACGAGCAGTACTTC. It is translated as CASSLTGTGIYEQYF. This sequence joins TRBV16 and TRBJ2-7, with 9 bases lining up with TRBD1. The ends lost 4 bases at V and 3 bases at J; junction bases unmatched: 7. The germline V gene encodes CDR1 KGHSY and CDR2 FQNENV. The CDR3 is made up of 15 amino acids.

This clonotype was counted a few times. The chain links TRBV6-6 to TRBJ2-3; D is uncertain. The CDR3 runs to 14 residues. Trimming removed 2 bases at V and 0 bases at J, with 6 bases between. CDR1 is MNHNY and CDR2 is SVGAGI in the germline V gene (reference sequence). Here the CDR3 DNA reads TGTGCCAGCAGTTACGCGCTAAGCACAGATACGCAGTATTTT. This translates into CASSYALSTDTQYF.

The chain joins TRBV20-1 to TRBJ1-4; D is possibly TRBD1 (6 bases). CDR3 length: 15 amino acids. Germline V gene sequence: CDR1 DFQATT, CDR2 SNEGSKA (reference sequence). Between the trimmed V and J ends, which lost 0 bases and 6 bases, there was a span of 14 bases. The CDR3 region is CSARDLGGAYEKLFF. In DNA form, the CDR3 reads TGCAGTGCTAGAGATCTGGGGGGCGCCTATGAAAAACTGTTTTTT.

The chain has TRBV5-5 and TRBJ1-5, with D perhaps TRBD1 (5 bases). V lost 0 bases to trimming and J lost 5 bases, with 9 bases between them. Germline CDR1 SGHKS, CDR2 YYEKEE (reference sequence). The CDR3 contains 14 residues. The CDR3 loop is CASSLEPGHQPQHF. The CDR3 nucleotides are TGTGCCAGCAGCTTGGAACCGGGACATCAGCCCCAGCATTTT.

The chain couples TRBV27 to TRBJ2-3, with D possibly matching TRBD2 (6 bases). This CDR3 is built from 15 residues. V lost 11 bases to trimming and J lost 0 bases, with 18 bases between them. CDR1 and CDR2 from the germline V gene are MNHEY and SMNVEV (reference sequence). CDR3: CAAGLGGTSTDTQYF. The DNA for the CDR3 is TGTGCCGCAGGCCTCGGGGGAACTAGCACAGATACGCAGTATTTT.

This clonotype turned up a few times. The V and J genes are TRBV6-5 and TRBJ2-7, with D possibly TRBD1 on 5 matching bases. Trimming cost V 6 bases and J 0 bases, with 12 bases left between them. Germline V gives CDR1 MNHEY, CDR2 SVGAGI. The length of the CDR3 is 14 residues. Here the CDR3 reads CASSPYRSSYEQYF. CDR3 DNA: TGTGCCAGCAGCCCTTACAGGAGCTCCTACGAGCAGTACTTC.

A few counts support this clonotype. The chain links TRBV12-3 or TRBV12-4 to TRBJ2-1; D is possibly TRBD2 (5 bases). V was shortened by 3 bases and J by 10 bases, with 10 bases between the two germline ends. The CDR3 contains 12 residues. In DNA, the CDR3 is TGTGCCAGCAGTTTTAGCTCGGGGGAGCAGTTCTTC. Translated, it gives CASSFSSGEQFF.

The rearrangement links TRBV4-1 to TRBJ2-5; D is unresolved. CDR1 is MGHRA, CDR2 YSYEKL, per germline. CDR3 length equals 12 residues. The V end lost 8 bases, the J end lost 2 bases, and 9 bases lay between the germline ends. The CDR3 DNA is TGCGCCAGCGGAGACTTGCAAGAGACCCAGTACTTC. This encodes CASGDLQETQYF.

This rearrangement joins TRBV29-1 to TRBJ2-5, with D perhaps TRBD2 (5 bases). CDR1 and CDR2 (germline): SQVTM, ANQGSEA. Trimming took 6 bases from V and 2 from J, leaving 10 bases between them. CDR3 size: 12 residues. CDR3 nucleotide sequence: TGCAGCGTCTTCGGGGATCAAGAGACCCAGTACTTC. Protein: CSVFGDQETQYF.

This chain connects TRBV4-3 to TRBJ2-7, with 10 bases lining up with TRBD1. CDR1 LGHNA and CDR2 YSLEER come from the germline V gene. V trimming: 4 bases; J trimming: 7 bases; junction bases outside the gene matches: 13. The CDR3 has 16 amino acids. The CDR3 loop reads CASSLRDRGFRTEQYF. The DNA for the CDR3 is TGCGCCAGCAGCCTCCGGGACAGGGGATTCCGCACGGAGCAGTACTTC.

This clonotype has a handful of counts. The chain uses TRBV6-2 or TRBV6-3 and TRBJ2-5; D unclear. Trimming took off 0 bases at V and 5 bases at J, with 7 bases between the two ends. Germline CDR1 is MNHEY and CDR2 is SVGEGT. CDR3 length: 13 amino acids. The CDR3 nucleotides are TGTGCCAGCAGTTACTCCGTTTCGGAGACCCAGTACTTC. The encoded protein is CASSYSVSETQYF.

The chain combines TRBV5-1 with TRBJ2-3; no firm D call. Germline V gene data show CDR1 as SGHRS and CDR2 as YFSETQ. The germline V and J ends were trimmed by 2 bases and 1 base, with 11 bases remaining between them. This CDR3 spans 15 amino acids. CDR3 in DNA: TGCGCCAGCAGCTTTAGAAGCGTCGGCACAGATACGCAGTATTTT. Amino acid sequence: CASSFRSVGTDTQYF.

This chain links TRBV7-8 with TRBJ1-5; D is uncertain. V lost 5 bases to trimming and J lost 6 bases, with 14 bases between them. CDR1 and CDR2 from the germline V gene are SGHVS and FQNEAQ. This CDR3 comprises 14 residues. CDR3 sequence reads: CASSPLGDSQPQHF. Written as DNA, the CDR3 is TGTGCCAGCAGCCCTCTTGGGGATAGTCAGCCCCAGCATTTT.

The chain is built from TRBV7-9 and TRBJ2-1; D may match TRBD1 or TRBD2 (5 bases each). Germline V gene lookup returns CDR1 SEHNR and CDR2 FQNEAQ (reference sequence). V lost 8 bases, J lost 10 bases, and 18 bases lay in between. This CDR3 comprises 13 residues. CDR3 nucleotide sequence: TGTGCCAGCCAACCACCCGGGGCCGTCGAGCAGTTCTTC. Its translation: CASQPPGAVEQFF.

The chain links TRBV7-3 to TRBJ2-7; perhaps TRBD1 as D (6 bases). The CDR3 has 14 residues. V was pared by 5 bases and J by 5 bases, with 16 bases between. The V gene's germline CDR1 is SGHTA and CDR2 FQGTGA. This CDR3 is CASSPQGRGDEQYF. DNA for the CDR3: TGTGCCAGCAGCCCCCAGGGCAGGGGCGACGAGCAGTACTTC.

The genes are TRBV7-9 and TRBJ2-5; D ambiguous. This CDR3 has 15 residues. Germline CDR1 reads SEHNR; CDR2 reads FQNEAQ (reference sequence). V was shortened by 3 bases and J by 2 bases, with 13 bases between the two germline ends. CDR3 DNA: TGTGCCAGCAGCTTCTCCCGGAACCCGCAAGAGACCCAGTACTTC. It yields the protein CASSFSRNPQETQYF.

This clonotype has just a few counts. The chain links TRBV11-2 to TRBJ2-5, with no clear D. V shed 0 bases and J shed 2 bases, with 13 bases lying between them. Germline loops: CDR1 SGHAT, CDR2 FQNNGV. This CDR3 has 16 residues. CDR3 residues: CASSLDLRRDQETQYF. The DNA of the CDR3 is TGTGCCAGCAGCTTAGATCTACGGCGAGATCAAGAGACCCAGTACTTC.

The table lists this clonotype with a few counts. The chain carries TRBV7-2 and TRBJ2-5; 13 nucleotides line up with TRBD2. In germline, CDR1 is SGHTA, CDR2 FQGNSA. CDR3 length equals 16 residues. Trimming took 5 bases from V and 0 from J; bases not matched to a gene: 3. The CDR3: CASSLGLAGHQETQYF. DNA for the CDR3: TGTGCCAGCAGCCTGGGACTAGCGGGGCACCAAGAGACCCAGTACTTC. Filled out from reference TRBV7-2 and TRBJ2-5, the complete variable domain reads GAGVSQSPSNKVTEKGKDVELRCDPISGHTALYWYRQSLGQGLEFLIYFQGNSAPDKSGLPSDRFSAERTGGSVSTLTIQRTQQEDSAVYLCASSLGLAGHQETQYFGPGTRLLVL.

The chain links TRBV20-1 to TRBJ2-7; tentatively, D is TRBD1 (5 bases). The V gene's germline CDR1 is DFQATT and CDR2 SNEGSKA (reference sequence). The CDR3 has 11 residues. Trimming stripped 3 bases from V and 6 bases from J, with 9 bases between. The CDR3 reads CSARMTAEQYF. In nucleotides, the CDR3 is TGCAGTGCTAGGATGACAGCCGAGCAGTACTTC.

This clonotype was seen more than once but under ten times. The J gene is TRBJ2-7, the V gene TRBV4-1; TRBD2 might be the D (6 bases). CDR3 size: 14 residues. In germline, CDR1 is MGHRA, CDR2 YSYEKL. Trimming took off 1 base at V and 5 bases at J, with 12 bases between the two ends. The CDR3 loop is CASSQVAASDEQYV. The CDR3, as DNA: TGCGCCAGCAGCCAAGTAGCGGCTAGCGACGAGCAGTACGTC.

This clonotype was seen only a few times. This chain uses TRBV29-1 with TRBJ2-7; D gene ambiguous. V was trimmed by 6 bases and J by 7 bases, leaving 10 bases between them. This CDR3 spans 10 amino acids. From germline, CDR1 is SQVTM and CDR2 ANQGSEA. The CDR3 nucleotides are TGCAGCGTCCGGGCTGGGGAGCAGTACTTC. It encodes CSVRAGEQYF.